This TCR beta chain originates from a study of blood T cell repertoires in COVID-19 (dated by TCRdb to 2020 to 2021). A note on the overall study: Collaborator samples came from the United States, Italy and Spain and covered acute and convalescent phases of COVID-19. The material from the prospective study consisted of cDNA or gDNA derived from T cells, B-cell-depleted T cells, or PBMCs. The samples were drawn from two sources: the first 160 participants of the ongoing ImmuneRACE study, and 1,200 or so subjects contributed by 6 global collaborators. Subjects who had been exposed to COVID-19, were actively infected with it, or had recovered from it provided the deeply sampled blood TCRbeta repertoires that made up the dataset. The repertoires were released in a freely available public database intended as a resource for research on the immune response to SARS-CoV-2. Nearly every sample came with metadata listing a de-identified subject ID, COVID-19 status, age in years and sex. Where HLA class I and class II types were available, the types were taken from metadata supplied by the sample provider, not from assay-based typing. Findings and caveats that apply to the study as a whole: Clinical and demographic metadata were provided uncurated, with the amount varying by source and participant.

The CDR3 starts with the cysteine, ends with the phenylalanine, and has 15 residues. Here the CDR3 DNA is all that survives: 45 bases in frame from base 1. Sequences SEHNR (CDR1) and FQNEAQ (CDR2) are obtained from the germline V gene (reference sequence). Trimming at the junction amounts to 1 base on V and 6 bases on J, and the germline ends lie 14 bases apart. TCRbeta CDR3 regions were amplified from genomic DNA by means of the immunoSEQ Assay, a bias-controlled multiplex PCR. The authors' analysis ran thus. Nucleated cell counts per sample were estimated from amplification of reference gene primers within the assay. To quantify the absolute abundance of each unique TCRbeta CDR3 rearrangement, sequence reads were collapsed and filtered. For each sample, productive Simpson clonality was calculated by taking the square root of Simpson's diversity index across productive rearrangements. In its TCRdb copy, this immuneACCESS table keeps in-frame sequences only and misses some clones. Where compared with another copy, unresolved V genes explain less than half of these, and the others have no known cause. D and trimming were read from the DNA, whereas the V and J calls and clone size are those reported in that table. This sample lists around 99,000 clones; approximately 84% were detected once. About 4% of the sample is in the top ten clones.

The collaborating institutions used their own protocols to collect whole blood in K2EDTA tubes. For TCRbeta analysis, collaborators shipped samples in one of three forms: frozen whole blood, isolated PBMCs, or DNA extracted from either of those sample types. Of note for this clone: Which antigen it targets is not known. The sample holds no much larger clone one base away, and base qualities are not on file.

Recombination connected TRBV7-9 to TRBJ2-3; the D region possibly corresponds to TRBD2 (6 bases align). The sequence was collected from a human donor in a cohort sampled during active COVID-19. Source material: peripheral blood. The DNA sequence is TGTGCCAGCAGCTTAGAGGGGACTTTCGGGGATACGCAGTATTTT. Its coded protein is CASSLEGTFGDTQYF.